A single sample is the source of the 10 T cell receptor beta chains below, sequenced in a study of blood T cells in healthy people across ages. PCR was performed a second time for roughly 6 to 12 cycles using a sample-barcoded 5' primer and a J-beta primer mix. TCRdb re-called the 5' RACE reads through MiXCR, storing one row per CDR3 protein. The table shows over 600,000 distinct CDR3 sequences, with around 50% occurring only once. Sequencing was performed on blood. The receptors stem from a man of 80 years or more in good health.

The chain uses TRBV12-3 or TRBV12-4 and TRBJ2-5; D is ambiguous. The CDR3 covers 14 residues. Trimming took 5 bases from V and 1 from J, leaving 11 bases between them. The CDR3 bases are TGTGCCAGCAGTCCTGTTAGGGCCCAAGAGACCCAGTACTTC. Amino acid sequence: CASSPVRAQETQYF.

This clonotype came up a few times. The V and J genes are TRBV20-1 and TRBJ1-5; 7 positions agree with TRBD1. The length of the CDR3 is 14 residues. Trimming removed 4 bases from V and 3 bases from J; junction bases left unmatched: 6. Germline CDR1 and CDR2: DFQATT and SNEGSKA (reference sequence). CDR3 nucleotide sequence: TGCAGTGCTACGACAGGGCAGAACAATCAGCCCCAGCATTTT. This translates into CSATTGQNNQPQHF.

The genes are TRBV3-1 and TRBJ2-7; 8 bases are shared with TRBD1. CDR1 LGHDT and CDR2 YNNKEL come from the germline V gene (reference sequence). This CDR3 is 15 amino acids long. Trimming removed 4 bases from V and 2 bases from J; junction bases left unmatched: 7. The CDR3: CASSLGRTGPYEQYF. In DNA form, the CDR3 reads TGTGCCAGCAGCCTCGGAAGGACAGGGCCCTACGAGCAGTACTTC.

The rearrangement uses TRBV6-6 and TRBJ2-7; 8 bases are a match to TRBD1. This CDR3 spans 14 amino acids. Germline assignment: CDR1 MNHNY and CDR2 SVGAGI (reference sequence). V lost 6 bases to trimming and J lost 3 bases; unmatched junction nucleotides: 7. In DNA form, the CDR3 reads TGTGCCAGCAGGTCCCGACAGGGGTACTACGAGCAGTACTTC. This sequence encodes CASRSRQGYYEQYF.

This rearrangement joins TRBV5-1 to TRBJ2-1; TRBD2 matches at 15 bases. This CDR3 contains 18 residues. From germline, CDR1 is SGHRS and CDR2 YFSETQ. The ends lost 7 bases at V and 2 bases at J; junction bases unmatched: 10. The CDR3 bases are TGCGCCAGCGGCCGTACGGGACTAGCGGGAGGAGCCTACAATGAGCAGTTCTTC. Residues: CASGRTGLAGGAYNEQFF.

V gene TRBV28 combines with J gene TRBJ2-7; D gene uncertain. CDR3 length: 14 residues. The ends were cut back, 6 bases at V and 3 bases at J, with 15 bases in the middle. Germline V CDR1 and CDR2: MDHEN, SYDVKM. CDR3 in DNA: TGTGCCAGCAGGTCCCCCAGGCCGCTCTACGAGCAGTACTTC. Translated, it gives CASRSPRPLYEQYF.

This clonotype was counted at least ten times. The chain recombines TRBV20-1 with TRBJ2-1; 13 bases are shared with TRBD2. CDR1 is DFQATT and CDR2 is SNEGSKA in the germline V gene (reference sequence). J gave up 7 bases and V 1 base, and 10 bases lay outside the gene matches. There are 17 residues in the CDR3. The CDR3, as DNA: TGCAGTGCTAGAGCCCCAGGACTAGCGGGAGTCGGAAATGAGCAGTTCTTC. This translates into CSARAPGLAGVGNEQFF.

As concerns this clonotype: The junction differs from germline at one of its ends, possibly a read error. V gene TRBV11-2 combines with J gene TRBJ2-3, with 11 bases fitting TRBD2. This CDR3 spans 16 amino acids. Germline values: CDR1 SGHAT, CDR2 FQNNGV. The CDR3 nucleotides are TGTACCAGCAGCCAATGGACTAGCGGGTACACAGATACGCAGTATTTT. Encoded protein: CTSSQWTSGYTDTQYF.

The genes are TRBV5-1 and TRBJ2-1; possible D gene TRBD2, 7 bases. The CDR3 is made up of 14 amino acids. Per germline, CDR1 SGHRS and CDR2 YFSETQ. Trimming took 4 bases from V and 7 from J, leaving 15 bases between them. CDR3 sequence: CASSGGGRGNEQFF. The CDR3 region has the DNA TGCGCCAGCAGCGGGGGGGGCCGAGGAAATGAGCAGTTCTTC.

In its sample, this clonotype was seen a few times. This chain uses TRBV5-1 with TRBJ2-2; 7 bases are a match to TRBD1. Losses at the gene ends were 4 bases for V and 0 bases for J; bases not matched to a gene: 6. The length of the CDR3 is 16 residues. Germline loops: CDR1 SGHRS, CDR2 YFSETQ. In DNA form, the CDR3 reads TGCGCCAGCAGCGCAACCGGGACAGCGAACACCGGGGAGCTGTTTTTT. Translating gives CASSATGTANTGELFF. Variable domain in full (rest from reference TRBV5-1 and TRBJ2-2): KAGVTQTPRYLIKTRGQQVTLSCSPISGHRSVSWYQQTPGQGLQFLFEYFSETQRNKGNFPGRFSGRQFSNSRSEMNVSTLELGDSALYLCASSATGTANTGELFFGEGSRLTVL.